Shown below are 18 T cell receptor beta chains from a single sample sequenced in a study of blood T cell repertoires in COVID-19. TCRdb's table, derived via immunoSEQ multiplex PCR, lists solely in-frame clones and lacks some. The data contain almost 250,000 clones, roughly 86% of them singletons. Sequencing was done on a sample of peripheral blood. The receptors come from a woman aged 55-70 years who had recovered from COVID-19.

The V and J genes are TRBV4-1 and TRBJ2-7, with D tentatively TRBD1 (5 bases). The germline CDR1 and CDR2 sequences are MGHRA and YSYEKL. V shed 0 bases and J shed 0 bases, with 12 bases lying between them. This CDR3 has 16 amino acids. The CDR3 loop is CASSQERPGRSYEQYF. CDR3 coding DNA: TGCGCCAGCAGCCAAGAGAGGCCAGGGCGCTCCTACGAGCAGTACTTC.

In nucleotides, the CDR3 is TGTGCCAGCAGTTCCCGGGACACGAACTATGGCTACACCTTC. Encoded protein: CASSSRDTNYGYTF. This chain connects TRBV27 to TRBJ1-2; D possibly corresponds to TRBD1 (6 bases). Looked up from germline, CDR1 is MNHEY and CDR2 is SMNVEV (reference sequence). The V gene lost 4 bases and the J gene lost 2 bases, with 11 bases spanning the gap. CDR3 length equals 14 residues.

This clone was counted a single time. The chain is built from TRBV2 and TRBJ1-5, with 8 bases matching TRBD1. CDR1 and CDR2 from the germline V gene are SNHLY and FYNNEI. The junction had 7 bases not matched to a gene; V was cut back by 7 bases and J by 2 bases. The CDR3 consists of 15 residues. This CDR3 is CASIPDRVGNQPQHF. In DNA, the CDR3 is TGTGCCAGCATTCCGGACAGGGTAGGCAATCAGCCCCAGCATTTT.

V usage is TRBV9 and J usage is TRBJ1-6, with D maybe TRBD1 (6 bases). The CDR3 length is 17 residues. Between the trimmed V and J ends, which lost 4 bases and 0 bases, there was a span of 14 bases. Germline lookup yields CDR1 SGDLS and CDR2 YYNGEE. DNA of the CDR3: TGTGCCAGCAGCTCCGGACAGCAACGCTCCTATAATTCACCCCTCCACTTT. Protein sequence: CASSSGQQRSYNSPLHF.

This clone has only a few counts. This chain joins TRBV5-1 and TRBJ2-3; 12 bases match TRBD2. Germline V CDR1 and CDR2: SGHRS, YFSETQ. The V segment lost 4 bases and the J segment 0 bases; nucleotides outside the gene matches: 6. This CDR3 comprises 17 residues. In nucleotides, the CDR3 is TGCGCCAGCAGCCCGTCCGGACTAGCGGGGAGCACAGATACGCAGTATTTT. Residues: CASSPSGLAGSTDTQYF.

This clone has a handful of counts. The rearrangement links TRBV7-2 to TRBJ1-4; D uncertain. Deletions cut 1 base from V and 7 bases from J, with 10 bases between. Per the germline V gene, CDR1 is SGHTA and CDR2 is FQGNSA. The CDR3 has 14 amino acids. The CDR3 here is CASSLVRGGEKLFF. CDR3 coding DNA: TGTGCCAGCAGCTTAGTTCGGGGTGGTGAAAAACTGTTTTTT.

This clone was recorded once. V gene TRBV10-3 combines with J gene TRBJ2-1; 8 nucleotides line up with TRBD1. Losses at the gene ends were 2 bases for V and 6 bases for J; bases not matched to a gene: 6. Germline V gene data show CDR1 as ENHRY and CDR2 as SYGVKD. The CDR3 contains 15 residues. CDR3 in amino acids: CAISEAGQAINEQFF. The CDR3 DNA is TGTGCCATCAGTGAGGCGGGACAGGCGATCAATGAGCAGTTCTTC.

About this clone itself: Other DNA sequences from this sample encode an identical CDR3 as well. CDR3 sequence: CASSLGQGNEKLFF. CDR3 in DNA: TGTGCCAGCAGCTTAGGACAGGGGAATGAAAAACTGTTTTTT. V is TRBV7-9 and J is TRBJ1-4; 8 bases are shared with TRBD1. J lost 5 bases, V lost 1 base, and 0 bases had no gene match. This CDR3 region has 14 residues. In germline, CDR1 is SEHNR, CDR2 FQNEAQ (reference sequence).

This clone came up a few times. J is TRBJ2-7 and V is TRBV19; TRBD1 might be the D (5 bases). V lost 1 base, J lost 6 bases, and 13 bases lay in between. This CDR3 spans 14 amino acids. Germline-derived CDR1 and CDR2 are LNHDA and SQIVND (reference sequence). This CDR3 reads CASSIADNGLEQYF. The CDR3 coding sequence is TGTGCCAGTAGTATAGCGGACAATGGCCTCGAGCAGTACTTC.

The CDR3 DNA sequence: TGTGCCAGCAGCCCACTACTTGGGACAGGGGGCTTGGGAAGAGAAAAACTGTTTTTT. Its translation: CASSPLLGTGGLGREKLFF. The J gene is TRBJ1-4, the V gene TRBV5-6; 12 nucleotides align to TRBD1. V lost 4 bases to trimming and J lost 8 bases; unmatched junction nucleotides: 18. This CDR3 spans 19 amino acids. CDR1 and CDR2 from the germline V gene are SGHDT and YYEEEE.

The genes are TRBV6-5 and TRBJ2-5, with a weak D call TRBD1 (5 bases). Trimming shortened V by 6 bases and J by 5 bases, and 13 bases separated the two germline ends. The CDR3 contains 13 residues. CDR1 and CDR2 from the germline V gene are MNHEY and SVGAGI. CDR3 residues: CASRMTVGETQYF. The CDR3 DNA follows: TGTGCCAGCAGAATGACAGTCGGGGAGACCCAGTACTTC.

The chain links TRBV20-1 to TRBJ1-5, with 8 bases identical to TRBD1. The V gene end was trimmed by 3 bases and the J gene end by 6 bases; junction bases not matched to a gene: 7. CDR1 and CDR2 from the germline V gene are DFQATT and SNEGSKA (reference sequence). This CDR3 comprises 14 residues. The CDR3 coding sequence is TGCAGTGCTAGTCATACAGGGGGAGGTCAGCCCCAGCATTTT. Encoded protein: CSASHTGGGQPQHF.

The genes are TRBV11-2 and TRBJ2-2, with 8 bases aligning to TRBD2. V was clipped by 10 bases and J by 6 bases; unmatched bases: 7. The germline V gene encodes CDR1 SGHAT and CDR2 FQNNGV. The length of the CDR3 is 13 residues. Here the CDR3 DNA reads TGTGCCACCGCCGGACTAGCCTCCGGGGAGCTGTTTTTT. This translates into CATAGLASGELFF. The whole variable domain, remainder taken from reference TRBV11-2 and TRBJ2-2, is EAGVAQSPRYKIIEKRQSVAFWCNPISGHATLYWYQQILGQGPKLLIQFQNNGVVDDSQLPKDRFSAERLKGVDSTLKIQPAKLEDSAVYLCATAGLASGELFFGEGSRLTVL.

The chain employs TRBV10-3 and TRBJ1-5; D is unclear. CDR3 size: 13 residues. Germline assignment: CDR1 ENHRY and CDR2 SYGVKD. V lost 3 bases and J 5 bases, leaving 8 bases between the germline ends. CDR3 DNA sequence: TGTGCCATCAGTGACGCGAGGGATCAGCCCCAGCATTTT. This translates into CAISDARDQPQHF.

CDR3 protein: CASSENRNQPQHF. In nucleotides, the CDR3 is TGCGCCAGCAGTGAGAACAGAAATCAGCCCCAGCATTTT. The chain combines TRBV10-2 with TRBJ1-5; no clear D. This CDR3 has 13 amino acids. Trimming shortened V by 2 bases and J by 4 bases, and 6 bases separated the two germline ends. Germline assignment: CDR1 WSHSY and CDR2 SAAADI.

This clone was seen once. V and J are TRBV19 and TRBJ1-5; TRBD1 matches at 8 bases. Germline assignment: CDR1 LNHDA and CDR2 SQIVND (reference sequence). The V segment lost 5 bases and the J segment 4 bases; nucleotides outside the gene matches: 10. The CDR3 length is 16 residues. CDR3 residues: CASSPQAGTGNQPQHF. The CDR3 nucleotides are TGTGCCAGTAGTCCCCAGGCTGGGACAGGTAATCAGCCCCAGCATTTT.

V is TRBV9 and J is TRBJ1-6; 7 positions agree with TRBD1. The germline V gene encodes CDR1 SGDLS and CDR2 YYNGEE. The CDR3 consists of 15 residues. The V and J ends lost 3 bases and 6 bases, in that order; junction bases with no gene match: 6. The CDR3 nucleotides are TGTGCCAGCAGCGGAGAGGAGGGGGCTAATTCACCCCTCCACTTT. Its protein product is CASSGEEGANSPLHF. Variable domain in full (rest from reference TRBV9 and TRBJ1-6): DSGVTQTPKHLITATGQRVTLRCSPRSGDLSVYWYQQSLDQGLQFLIQYYNGEERAKGNILERFSAQQFPDLHSELNLSSLELGDSALYFCASSGEEGANSPLHFGNGTRLTVT.

The genes are TRBV6-5 and TRBJ2-7; TRBD1 aligns across 9 bases. J was trimmed by 5 bases and V by 7 bases; bases with no gene match: 9. Germline CDR1 is MNHEY and CDR2 is SVGAGI. The CDR3 sequence is 14 residues long. CDR3 DNA sequence: TGTGCCAGCAAAAGATCCGGGACAGGGAACGAGCAGTACTTC. It encodes CASKRSGTGNEQYF.